This T cell receptor beta chain was retrieved from a study of regulatory T cells in long-lasting Graves disease. As for the study in general: Persistence in Graves' disease required over 5 years of antithyroid drugs plus positive TSH receptor antibodies. Study outcomes and limitations: New patients shared 950 to 1,000 public clonotypes, fewer than the approximately 2,500 shared by persistent patients.

Researchers made TCR beta libraries by using iRepertoire HTBI primers and running Arm-PCR on CDR3 regions. A single record per CDR3 protein comes from TCRdb applying MiXCR to the multiplex PCR reads. The table records 400,000 to 500,000 distinct CDR3 sequences, about 22% of them present only once. Time point of the sample: persistent/refractory GD, antithyroid drugs over 5 years with positive TRAb. PBMC RNA served as the TCR library source. American Thyroid Association guidelines served as the basis for diagnosing Graves' disease. At least ten counts were recorded for this clonotype. Its antigen is as yet unknown. The sample was peripheral blood mononuclear cells (PBMCs), taken when the disease was refractory, from a patient treated with antithyroid drugs. The clonotype originates from a female donor with Graves disease.

DNA for the CDR3: TGTGCCAGCAGCATCGGGACAGGGTGGAACACTGAAGCTTTCTTT. Translation gives CASSIGTGWNTEAFF. This chain uses TRBV5-4 with TRBJ1-1, with 9 bases that match TRBD1. Germline V gene lookup returns CDR1 SGHNT and CDR2 YYREEE (reference sequence). Trimming took 4 bases from V and 1 from J; bases not matched to a gene: 5. The CDR3 length is 15 residues.